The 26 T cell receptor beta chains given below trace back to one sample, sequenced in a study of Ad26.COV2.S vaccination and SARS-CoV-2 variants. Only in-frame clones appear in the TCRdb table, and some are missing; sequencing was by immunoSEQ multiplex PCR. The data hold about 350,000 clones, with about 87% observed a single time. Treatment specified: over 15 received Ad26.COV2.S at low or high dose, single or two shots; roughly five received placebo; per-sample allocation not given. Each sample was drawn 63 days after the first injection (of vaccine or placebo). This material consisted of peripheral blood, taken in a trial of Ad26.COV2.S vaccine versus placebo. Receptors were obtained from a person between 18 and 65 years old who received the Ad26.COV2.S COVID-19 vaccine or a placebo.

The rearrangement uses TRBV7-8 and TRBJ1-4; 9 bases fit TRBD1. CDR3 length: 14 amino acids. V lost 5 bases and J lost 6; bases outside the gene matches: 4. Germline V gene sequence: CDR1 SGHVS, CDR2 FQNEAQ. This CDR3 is CASSPGTGYEKLFF. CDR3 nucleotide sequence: TGTGCCAGCAGCCCCGGGACAGGGTATGAAAAACTGTTTTTT.

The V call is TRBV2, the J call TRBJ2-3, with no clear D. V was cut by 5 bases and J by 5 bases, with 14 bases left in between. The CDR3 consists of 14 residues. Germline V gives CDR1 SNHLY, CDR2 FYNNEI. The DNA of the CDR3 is TGTGCCAGCAGTTTACGGTCAGAAGGAGATACGCAGTATTTT. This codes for CASSLRSEGDTQYF.

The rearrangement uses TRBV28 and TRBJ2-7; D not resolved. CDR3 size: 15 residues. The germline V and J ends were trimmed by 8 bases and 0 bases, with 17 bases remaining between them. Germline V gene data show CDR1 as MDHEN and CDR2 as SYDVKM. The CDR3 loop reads CASEPPGGSSYEQYF. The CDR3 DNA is TGTGCCAGCGAGCCTCCAGGCGGTAGCTCCTACGAGCAGTACTTC. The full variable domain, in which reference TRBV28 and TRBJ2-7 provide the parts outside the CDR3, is DVKVTQSSRYLVKRTGEKVFLECVQDMDHENMFWYRQDPGLGLRLIYFSYDVKMKEKGDIPEGYSVSREKKERFSLILESASTNQTSMYLCASEPPGGSSYEQYFGPGTRLTVT.

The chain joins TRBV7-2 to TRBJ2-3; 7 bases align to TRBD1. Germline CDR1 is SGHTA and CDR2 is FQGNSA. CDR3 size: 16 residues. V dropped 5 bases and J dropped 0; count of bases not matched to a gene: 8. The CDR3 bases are TGTGCCAGCAGCCAAGGACAGGAACCTAGCACAGATACGCAGTATTTT. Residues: CASSQGQEPSTDTQYF.

This chain's CDR3 is CAVWGQSSGNTIYF. Written as DNA, the CDR3 is TGTGCCGTATGGGGACAGTCTTCTGGAAACACCATATATTTT. The rearrangement links TRBV6-5 to TRBJ1-3; 7 bases line up with TRBD1. The CDR3 runs 14 residues. Germline V gene data show CDR1 as MNHEY and CDR2 as SVGAGI. The ends lost 11 bases at V and 1 base at J; junction bases unmatched: 8.

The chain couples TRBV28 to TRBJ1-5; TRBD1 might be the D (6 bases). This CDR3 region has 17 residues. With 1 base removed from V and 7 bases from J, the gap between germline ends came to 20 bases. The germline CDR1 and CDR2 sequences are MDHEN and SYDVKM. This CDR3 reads CASSLSLRDNYDQPQHF. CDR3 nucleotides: TGTGCCAGCAGTTTATCTCTCCGGGACAACTATGACCAGCCCCAGCATTTT. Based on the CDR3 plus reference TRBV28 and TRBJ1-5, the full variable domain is DVKVTQSSRYLVKRTGEKVFLECVQDMDHENMFWYRQDPGLGLRLIYFSYDVKMKEKGDIPEGYSVSREKKERFSLILESASTNQTSMYLCASSLSLRDNYDQPQHFGDGTRLSIL.

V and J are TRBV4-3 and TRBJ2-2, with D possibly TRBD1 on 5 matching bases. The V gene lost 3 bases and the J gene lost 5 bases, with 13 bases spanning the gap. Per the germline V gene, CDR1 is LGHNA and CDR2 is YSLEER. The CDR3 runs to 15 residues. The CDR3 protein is CASSHSRAVTGELFF. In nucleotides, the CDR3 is TGCGCCAGCAGCCACAGCAGGGCAGTAACCGGGGAGCTGTTTTTT.

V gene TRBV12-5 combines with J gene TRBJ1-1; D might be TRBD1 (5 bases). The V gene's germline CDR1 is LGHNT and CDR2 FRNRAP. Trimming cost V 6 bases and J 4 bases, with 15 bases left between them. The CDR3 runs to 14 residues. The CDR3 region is CASGKSGGPTEAFF. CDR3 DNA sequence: TGTGCTAGTGGAAAAAGCGGGGGACCCACTGAAGCTTTCTTT.

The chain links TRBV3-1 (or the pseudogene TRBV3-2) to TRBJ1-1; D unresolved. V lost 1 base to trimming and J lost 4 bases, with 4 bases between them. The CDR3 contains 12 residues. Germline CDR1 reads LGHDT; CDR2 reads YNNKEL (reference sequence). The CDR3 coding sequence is TGTGCCAGCAGCCAAGTAGGCACTGAAGCTTTCTTT. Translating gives CASSQVGTEAFF.

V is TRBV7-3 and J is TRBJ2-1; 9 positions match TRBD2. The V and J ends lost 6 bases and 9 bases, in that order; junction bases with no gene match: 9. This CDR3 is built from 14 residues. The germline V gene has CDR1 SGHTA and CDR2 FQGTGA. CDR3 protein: CASRRASGISEQFF. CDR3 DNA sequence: TGTGCCAGCAGGAGGGCTAGCGGGATCTCTGAGCAGTTCTTC.

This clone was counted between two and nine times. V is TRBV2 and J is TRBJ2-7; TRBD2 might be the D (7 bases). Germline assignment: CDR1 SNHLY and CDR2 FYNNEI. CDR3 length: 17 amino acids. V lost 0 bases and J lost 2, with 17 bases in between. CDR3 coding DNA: TGTGCCAGCAGTGAAGCGCTTGCTGCGGGGGCTCCCTACGAGCAGTACTTC. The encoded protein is CASSEALAAGAPYEQYF.

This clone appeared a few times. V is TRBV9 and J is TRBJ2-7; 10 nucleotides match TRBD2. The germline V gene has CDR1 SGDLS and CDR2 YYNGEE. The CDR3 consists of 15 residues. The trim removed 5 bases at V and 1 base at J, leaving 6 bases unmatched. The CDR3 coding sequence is TGTGCCAGCAGTCCGGGACTAGCGTTATCCTACGAGCAGTACTTC. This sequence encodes CASSPGLALSYEQYF.

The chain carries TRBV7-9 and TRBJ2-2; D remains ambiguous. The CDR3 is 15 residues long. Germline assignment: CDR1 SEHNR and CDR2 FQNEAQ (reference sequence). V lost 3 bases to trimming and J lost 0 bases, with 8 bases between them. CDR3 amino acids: CASSLESANTGELFF. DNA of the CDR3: TGTGCCAGCAGCTTGGAGAGCGCGAACACCGGGGAGCTGTTTTTT.

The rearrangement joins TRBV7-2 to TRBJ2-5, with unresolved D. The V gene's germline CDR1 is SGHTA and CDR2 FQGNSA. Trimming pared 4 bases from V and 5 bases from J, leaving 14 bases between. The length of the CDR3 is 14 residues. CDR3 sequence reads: CASSSVTPPETQYF. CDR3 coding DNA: TGTGCCAGCAGCTCCGTGACACCGCCCGAGACCCAGTACTTC.

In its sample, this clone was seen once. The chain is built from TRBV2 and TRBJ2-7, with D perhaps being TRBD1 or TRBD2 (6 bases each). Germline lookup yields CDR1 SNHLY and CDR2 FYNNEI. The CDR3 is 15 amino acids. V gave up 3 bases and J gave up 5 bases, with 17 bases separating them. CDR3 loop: CASSEDPGARHEQYF. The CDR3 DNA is TGTGCCAGCAGTGAGGACCCGGGGGCAAGGCACGAGCAGTACTTC.

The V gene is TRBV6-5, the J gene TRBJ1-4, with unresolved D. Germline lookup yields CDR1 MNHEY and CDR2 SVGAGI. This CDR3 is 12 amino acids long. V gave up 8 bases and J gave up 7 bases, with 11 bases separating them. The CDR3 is CASAWTGEKLFF. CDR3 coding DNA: TGTGCCAGCGCCTGGACTGGTGAAAAACTGTTTTTT.

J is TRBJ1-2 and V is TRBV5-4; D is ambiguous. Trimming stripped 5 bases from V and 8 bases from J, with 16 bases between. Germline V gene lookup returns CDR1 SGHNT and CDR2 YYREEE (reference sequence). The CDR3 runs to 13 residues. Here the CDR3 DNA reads TGTGCCAGCAGTCCAGATATGGGTGGCGGCTACACCTTC. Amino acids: CASSPDMGGGYTF.

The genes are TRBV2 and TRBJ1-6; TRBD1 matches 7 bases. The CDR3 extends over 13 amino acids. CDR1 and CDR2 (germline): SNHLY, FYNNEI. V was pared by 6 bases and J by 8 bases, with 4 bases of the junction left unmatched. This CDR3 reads CASRDREYSPLHF. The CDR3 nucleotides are TGTGCCAGCAGAGACAGGGAGTATTCACCCCTCCACTTT.

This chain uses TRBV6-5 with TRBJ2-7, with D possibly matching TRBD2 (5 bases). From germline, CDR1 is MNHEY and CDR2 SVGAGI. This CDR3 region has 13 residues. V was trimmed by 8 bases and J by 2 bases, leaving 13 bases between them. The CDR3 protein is CASRRQTTYEQYF. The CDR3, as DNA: TGTGCCAGCCGGCGGCAGACTACCTACGAGCAGTACTTC.

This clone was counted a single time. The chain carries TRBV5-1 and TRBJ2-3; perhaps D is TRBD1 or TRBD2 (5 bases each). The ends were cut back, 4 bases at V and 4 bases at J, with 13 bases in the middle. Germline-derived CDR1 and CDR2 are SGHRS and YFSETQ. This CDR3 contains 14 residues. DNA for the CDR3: TGCGCCAGCAGCCAGGTCGGGGCCGCAGATACGCAGTATTTT. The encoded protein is CASSQVGAADTQYF.

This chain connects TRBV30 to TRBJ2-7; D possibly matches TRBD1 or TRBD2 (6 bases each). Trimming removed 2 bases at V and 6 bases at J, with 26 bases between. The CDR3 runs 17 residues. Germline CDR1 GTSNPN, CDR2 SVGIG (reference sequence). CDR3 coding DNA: TGTGCCTGGAGTCCACGTAGGGGGGCTGGGAGAAGGCTCGAGCAGTACTTC. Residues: CAWSPRRGAGRRLEQYF.

CDR3 in amino acids: CASSLRGGNYGYTF. In nucleotides, the CDR3 is TGCGCCAGCAGCTTACGGGGGGGAAACTATGGCTACACCTTC. The chain has TRBV5-1 and TRBJ1-2; perhaps TRBD1 as D (5 bases). This CDR3 has 14 amino acids. The V end was cut by 2 bases, the J end by 2 bases, with 10 bases between. Germline loops: CDR1 SGHRS, CDR2 YFSETQ. The full variable domain, with the rest looked up from reference TRBV5-1 and TRBJ1-2, is KAGVTQTPRYLIKTRGQQVTLSCSPISGHRSVSWYQQTPGQGLQFLFEYFSETQRNKGNFPGRFSGRQFSNSRSEMNVSTLELGDSALYLCASSLRGGNYGYTFGSGTRLTVV.

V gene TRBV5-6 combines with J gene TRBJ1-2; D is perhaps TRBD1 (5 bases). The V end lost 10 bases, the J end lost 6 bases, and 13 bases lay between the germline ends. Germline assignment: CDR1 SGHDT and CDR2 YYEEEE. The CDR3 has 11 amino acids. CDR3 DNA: TGTGCCGTACGGGGGGATGATGGCTACACCTTC. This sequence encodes CAVRGDDGYTF. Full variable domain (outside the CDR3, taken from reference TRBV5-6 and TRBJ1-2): DAGVTQSPTHLIKTRGQQVTLRCSPKSGHDTVSWYQQALGQGPQFIFQYYEEEERQRGNFPDRFSGHQFPNYSSELNVNALLLGDSALYLCAVRGDDGYTFGSGTRLTVV.

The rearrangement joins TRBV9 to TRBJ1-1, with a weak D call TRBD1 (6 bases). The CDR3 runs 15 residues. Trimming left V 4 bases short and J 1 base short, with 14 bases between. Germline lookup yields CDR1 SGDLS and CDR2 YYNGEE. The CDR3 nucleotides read TGTGCCAGCAGCCTTAGGGGACAAAAGAACACTGAAGCTTTCTTT. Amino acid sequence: CASSLRGQKNTEAFF.

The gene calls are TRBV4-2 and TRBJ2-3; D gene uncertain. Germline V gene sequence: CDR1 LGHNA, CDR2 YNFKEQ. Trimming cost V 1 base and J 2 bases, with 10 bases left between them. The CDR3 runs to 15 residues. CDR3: CASSQGQAVTDTQYF. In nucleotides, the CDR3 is TGTGCCAGCAGCCAAGGGCAGGCAGTCACAGATACGCAGTATTTT.

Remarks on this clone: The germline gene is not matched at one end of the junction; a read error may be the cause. CDR3 sequence: CASSLDVVAGRPLDF. The CDR3 DNA sequence: TGTGCCAGCAGCTTAGACGTGGTAGCGGGGCGGCCTTTGGACTTC. The J gene is TRBJ2-7, the V gene TRBV7-2; 8 bases align to TRBD2. Germline-derived CDR1 and CDR2 are SGHTA and FQGNSA. The CDR3 covers 15 residues.